Listed below are T cell receptor beta chains from one sample, sequenced in a study of cytomegalovirus exposure and HLA in healthy donors. Generated by immunoSEQ multiplex PCR, the TCRdb table keeps only in-frame clones and is missing some. The profile shows approximately 190,000 clones, 82% of them singletons. Sequencing used PBMCs. The receptors were gathered from a boy between 2 and 10 years old in good health and CMV-seronegative. The CDR3 runs from the conserved cysteine through the conserved F or W. Fields, in order: V gene, clone size, D gene, J gene, CDR3 DNA, CDR3 protein. D genes are given only for firm matches. Clone size is stated in some rows and not others, as once, few, many or a class when expanded.

>TRBV6-5|NA|TRBD1|TRBJ2-7
TGTGCCAGCAGAAGGGACAGTAAAGGGTACGAGCAGTACTTC
CASRRDSKGYEQYF
>TRBV9|NA|TRBD2|TRBJ2-1
TGTGCCAGCAGCGTAGGCCCTAGCGGGGGCCACAATGAGCAGTTCTTC
CASSVGPSGGHNEQFF
>TRBV25-1|NA|NA|TRBJ2-7
TGTGCCAGCAGGGGATATGGCTCGGGAGAGCAGTACTTC
CASRGYGSGEQYF
>TRBV4-2|NA|TRBD1|TRBJ1-4
TGTGCCAGCAGCCAAGATCCGACAGGGAGCTATGAAAAACTGTTTTTT
CASSQDPTGSYEKLFF
>TRBV18|NA|NA|TRBJ1-2
TGTGCCAGCTCACCAGGACTCGACTATGGCTACACCTTC
CASSPGLDYGYTF
>TRBV5-1|once|NA|TRBJ2-3
TGCGCCAGCAGCTTGGTGCGAAGCGGGCGCGGCACAGATACGCAGTATTTT
CASSLVRSGRGTDTQYF
>TRBV5-1|NA|TRBD1|TRBJ1-2
TGCGCCAGCAGCTGGGACAGTCCCACCTATGGCTACACCTTC
CASSWDSPTYGYTF
>TRBV20-1|NA|NA|TRBJ2-2
TGCAGTGCTCCCCAGTCCGGGGAGCTGTTTTTT
CSAPQSGELFF
>TRBV5-1|NA|TRBD2|TRBJ2-3
TGCGCCAGCAGCTTGGGAATAGCGGGGGGGCCTCGAACGCAGTATTTT
CASSLGIAGGPRTQYF
>TRBV7-2|NA|TRBD1|TRBJ2-1
TGTGCCAGCAGCACAGGGGCCTCGGACAATGAGCAGTTCTTC
CASSTGASDNEQFF
>TRBV6-1|few|TRBD1|TRBJ2-4
TGTGCCAGCAGTGTTTCCGGGACAGGGGGCTTCATTCAGTACTTC
CASSVSGTGGFIQYF
>TRBV21-1|NA|NA|TRBJ2-1
TGTGCCAGCAGCAACCCCGGACTAGCGGGGGATGAGCAGTTCTTC
CASSNPGLAGDEQFF
>TRBV28|NA|TRBD1|TRBJ1-1
TGTGCCAGCAGTCGAGGGGGCCCTAGGATGAACACTGAAGCTTTCTTT
CASSRGGPRMNTEAFF
>TRBV9|NA|NA|TRBJ1-2
TGTGCCAGCAGCCCATCTCCTATAGAGAACTATGGCTACACCTTC
CASSPSPIENYGYTF
>TRBV12-5|NA|NA|TRBJ1-1
TGTGCTAGTGGTTTGGAGGGATGGGGGGCTGAAGCTTTCTTT
CASGLEGWGAEAFF
>TRBV27|NA|NA|TRBJ1-6
TGTGCCAGCAGGCCGGGGGGGCCCTATAATTCACCCCTCCACTTT
CASRPGGPYNSPLHF
>TRBV9|NA|NA|TRBJ2-5
TGTGCCAGCAGCGGTACAGAGACAGAGACCCAGTACTTC
CASSGTETETQYF
>TRBV18|NA|NA|TRBJ2-7
TGTGCCAGCTCACTTCTCTACAGGGTAAGCTCCTACGAGCAGTACTTC
CASSLLYRVSSYEQYF
>TRBV15|NA|TRBD1|TRBJ1-1
TGTGCCACCAGGATACAGGGGTCCACTGAAGCTTTCTTT
CATRIQGSTEAFF
>TRBV2|NA|NA|TRBJ1-2
TGTGCCAGCAGTGAGACAGGTTCTGGCTACACCTTC
CASSETGSGYTF
>TRBV5-1|NA|TRBD1|TRBJ1-1
TGCGCCAGCAGCTTGGAGGGACAGCCAGCTGAAGCTTTCTTT
CASSLEGQPAEAFF
>TRBV7-2|NA|TRBD2|TRBJ2-3
TGTGCCAGCAGCTTACGAGCGGGGGGAGCCCCTAGCACAGATACGCAGTATTTT
CASSLRAGGAPSTDTQYF
>TRBV6-6|once|NA|TRBJ2-7
TGTGCCAGCAGTTACTTACGGAGCTCCTACGAGCAGTACTTC
CASSYLRSSYEQYF
>TRBV2|NA|TRBD2|TRBJ2-2
TGTGCCAGCAGATTGGGGACTAGCACCGGGGAGCTGTTTTTT
CASRLGTSTGELFF
>TRBV9|once|NA|TRBJ1-2
TGTGCCAGCAGCGGAACTACAGGGAACTATGGCTACACCTTC
CASSGTTGNYGYTF
>TRBV5-1|NA|NA|TRBJ2-7
TGCGCCAGCAGCTTGTGGGCAGGCTCCTACGAGCAGTACTTC
CASSLWAGSYEQYF
>TRBV11-3|few|NA|TRBJ2-7
TGTGCCAGCAGCTTATCCGCCCCCGGGACCTACGAGCAGTACTTC
CASSLSAPGTYEQYF
>TRBV10-3|NA|NA|TRBJ1-2
TGTGCCATCAGTGTAGAGAACTATGATGGCTACACCTTC
CAISVENYDGYTF
>TRBV6-4|NA|TRBD1|TRBJ2-1
TGTGCCAGCAGTGGGACAGGGGGCTACAATGAGCAGTTCTTC
CASSGTGGYNEQFF
>TRBV2|NA|NA|TRBJ1-1
TGTGCCAGCAGAGACCGCAGGGATTCCCTCGTGGCTTTCTTT
CASRDRRDSLVAFF
>TRBV7-9|NA|NA|TRBJ2-7
TGTGCCAGCAGCTTAGATCTAGGAGCCTACGAGCAGTACTTC
CASSLDLGAYEQYF
>TRBV2|NA|TRBD1|TRBJ2-1
TGTGCCAGCAGCAATCACAGGGGTGAGCAGTTCTTC
CASSNHRGEQFF
>TRBV11-1|NA|TRBD1|TRBJ2-4
TGTGCCAGCAGCTTACCCGGACAGGGGGCAAAAAACATTCAGTACTTC
CASSLPGQGAKNIQYF
>TRBV6-5|NA|TRBD1|TRBJ2-7
TGTGCCAGCAGTCGACAGGGGAGCTACGAGCGGTACTTC
CASSRQGSYERYF
>TRBV4-2|NA|TRBD2|TRBJ2-2
TGTGCCAGCAGCCAAGATCGGGGAGGGTTAATCACCGGGGAGCTGTTTTTT
CASSQDRGGLITGELFF
>TRBV18|NA|TRBD1|TRBJ2-7
TGTGCCAGCTCACCTCGACAGGGGGACTCCTACGAGCAGTACTTC
CASSPRQGDSYEQYF
>TRBV5-6|once|TRBD1|TRBJ1-2
TGTGCCAGCAGCTTGGTGGCCCTGGACAGGGATCGCGGCTACACCTTC
CASSLVALDRDRGYTF
>TRBV29-1|NA|NA|TRBJ2-5
TGCAGCGTTGAAATTGAGGGTCCGACCCAGTACTTC
CSVEIEGPTQYF
>TRBV7-9|NA|TRBD1|TRBJ1-2
TGTGCCAGCAATCCCCAGGGGGCCGACTATGGCTACACCTTC
CASNPQGADYGYTF
>TRBV7-3|NA|NA|TRBJ2-3
TGTGCCAGCAGCCGCGGGTCGGGAGATACGCAGTATTTT
CASSRGSGDTQYF
>TRBV4-2|NA|TRBD1|TRBJ1-4
TGTGCCAGCAGCCAAGTAGAGTTCGGACAGGGCTCTGAAAAACTGTTTTTT
CASSQVEFGQGSEKLFF
>TRBV9|NA|TRBD1|TRBJ1-1
TGTGCCAGCAGCGTAAAGGACAGGGCCACTGAAGCTTTCTTT
CASSVKDRATEAFF
>TRBV9|NA|TRBD1|TRBJ2-5
TGTGCCAGCAGCGTCTTACAGGGGGCCGGGGAGACCCAGTACTTC
CASSVLQGAGETQYF
>TRBV14|NA|NA|TRBJ2-1
TGTGCCAGCAGCCCATTGGGTCAGGGGCGAAATGAGCAGTTCTTC
CASSPLGQGRNEQFF
>TRBV5-6|NA|NA|TRBJ1-2
TGTGCCAGCAGCTTGGAGGGGACACCAAACTATGGCTACACCTTC
CASSLEGTPNYGYTF
>TRBV7-9|NA|TRBD2|TRBJ2-1
TGTGCCAGCAGCCCAACAGGGACTAGCGGGCCTAGACTCTACAATGAGCAGTTCTTC
CASSPTGTSGPRLYNEQFF
>TRBV27|few|TRBD1|TRBJ2-2
TGTGCCAGCAGTCCGACAGGGACCGGGGAGCTGTTTTTT
CASSPTGTGELFF
>TRBV5-6|NA|NA|TRBJ2-3
TGTGCCAGCAGCCTTGTTGGGGCCGTCACAGATACGCAGTATTTT
CASSLVGAVTDTQYF
>TRBV12-5|NA|NA|TRBJ1-2
TGTGCTAGTGGCCGGGGGTATGGCTACACCTTC
CASGRGYGYTF
>TRBV18|NA|TRBD1|TRBJ1-2
TGTGCCAGCTCACCTGAAGGGGGCCGGGGCCCCAACTATGGCTACACCTTC
CASSPEGGRGPNYGYTF
>TRBV7-9|NA|NA|TRBJ2-3
TGTGCCAGCAGCCCGCGGGTCCAGATCACAGATACGCAGTATTTT
CASSPRVQITDTQYF
>TRBV6-5|NA|NA|TRBJ2-1
TGTGCCAGCAGTCCCAGACTGTACAATGAGCAGTTCTTC
CASSPRLYNEQFF
>TRBV5-1|NA|NA|TRBJ1-2
TGCGCCAGCAGCTTTACCGGAACAGGGAACTATGGCTACACCTTC
CASSFTGTGNYGYTF
>TRBV4-3|NA|NA|TRBJ2-1
TGCGCCAGCAGCCAAGATAGCAATGGTGAGCAGTTCTTC
CASSQDSNGEQFF